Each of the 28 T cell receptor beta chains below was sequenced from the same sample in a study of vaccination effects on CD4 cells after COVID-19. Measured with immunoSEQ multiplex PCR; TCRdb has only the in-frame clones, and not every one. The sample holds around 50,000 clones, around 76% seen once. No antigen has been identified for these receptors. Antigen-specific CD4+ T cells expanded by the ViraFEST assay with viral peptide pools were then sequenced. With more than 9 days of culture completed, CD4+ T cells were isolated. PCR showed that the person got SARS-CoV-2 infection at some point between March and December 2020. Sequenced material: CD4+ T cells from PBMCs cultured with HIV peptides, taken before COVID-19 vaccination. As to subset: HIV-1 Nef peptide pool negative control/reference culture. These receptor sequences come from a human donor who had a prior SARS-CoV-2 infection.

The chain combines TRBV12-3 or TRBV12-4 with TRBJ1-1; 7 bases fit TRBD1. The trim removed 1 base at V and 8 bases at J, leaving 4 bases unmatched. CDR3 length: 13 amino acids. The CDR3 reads CASSLVPGGEAFF. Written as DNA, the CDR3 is TGTGCCAGCAGTTTAGTCCCAGGGGGAGAAGCTTTCTTT.

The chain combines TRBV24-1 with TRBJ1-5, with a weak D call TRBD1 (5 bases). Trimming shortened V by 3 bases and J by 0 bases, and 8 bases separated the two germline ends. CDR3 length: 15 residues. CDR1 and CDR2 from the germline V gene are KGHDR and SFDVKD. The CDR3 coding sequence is TGTGCCACCAGTGATGCCAGGGATAGCAATCAGCCCCAGCATTTT. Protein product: CATSDARDSNQPQHF.

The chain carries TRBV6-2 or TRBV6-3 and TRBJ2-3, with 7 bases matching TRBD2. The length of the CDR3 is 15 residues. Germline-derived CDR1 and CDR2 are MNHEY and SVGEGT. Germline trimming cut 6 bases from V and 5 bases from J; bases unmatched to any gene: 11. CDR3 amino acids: CASSAGDARGDTQYF. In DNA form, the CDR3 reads TGTGCCAGCAGCGCGGGGGATGCACGCGGAGATACGCAGTATTTT.

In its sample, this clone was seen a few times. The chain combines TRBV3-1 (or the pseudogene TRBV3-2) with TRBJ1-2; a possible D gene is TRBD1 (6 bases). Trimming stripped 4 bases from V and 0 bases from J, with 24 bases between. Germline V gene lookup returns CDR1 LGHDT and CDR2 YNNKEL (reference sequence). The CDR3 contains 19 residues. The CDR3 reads CASSPVELTGRGANYGYTF. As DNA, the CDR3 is TGTGCCAGCAGCCCCGTCGAGCTCACAGGGAGAGGGGCTAACTATGGCTACACCTTC.

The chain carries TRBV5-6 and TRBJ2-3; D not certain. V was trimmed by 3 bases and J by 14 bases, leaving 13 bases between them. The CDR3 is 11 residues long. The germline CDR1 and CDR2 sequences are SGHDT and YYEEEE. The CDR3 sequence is CASSSRSRRYF. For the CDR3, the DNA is TGTGCCAGCAGCTCACGGTCCCGACGGTATTTT.

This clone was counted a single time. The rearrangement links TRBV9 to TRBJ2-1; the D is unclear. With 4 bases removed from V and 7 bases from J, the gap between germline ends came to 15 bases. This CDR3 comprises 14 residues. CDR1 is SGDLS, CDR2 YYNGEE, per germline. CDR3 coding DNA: TGTGCCAGCAGCATCAGATGGGTAGAGAATGAGCAGTTCTTC. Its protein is CASSIRWVENEQFF.

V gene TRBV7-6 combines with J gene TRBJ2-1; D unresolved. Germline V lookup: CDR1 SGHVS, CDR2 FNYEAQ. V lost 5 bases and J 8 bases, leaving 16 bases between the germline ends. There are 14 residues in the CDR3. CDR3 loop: CASSAAQASHEQFF. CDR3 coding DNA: TGTGCCAGCAGCGCAGCACAAGCGTCCCATGAGCAGTTCTTC.

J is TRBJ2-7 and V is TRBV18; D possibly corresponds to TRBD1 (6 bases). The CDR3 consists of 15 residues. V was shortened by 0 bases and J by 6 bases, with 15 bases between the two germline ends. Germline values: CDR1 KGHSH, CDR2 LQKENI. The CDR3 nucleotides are TGTGCCAGCTCACCACCTGGCAGGGGCCCCCTCGAGCAGTACTTC. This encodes CASSPPGRGPLEQYF. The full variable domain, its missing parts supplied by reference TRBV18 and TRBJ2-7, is NAGVMQNPRHLVRRRGQEARLRCSPMKGHSHVYWYRQLPEEGLKFMVYLQKENIIDESGMPKERFSAEFPKEGPSILRIQQVVRGDSAAYFCASSPPGRGPLEQYFGPGTRLTVT.

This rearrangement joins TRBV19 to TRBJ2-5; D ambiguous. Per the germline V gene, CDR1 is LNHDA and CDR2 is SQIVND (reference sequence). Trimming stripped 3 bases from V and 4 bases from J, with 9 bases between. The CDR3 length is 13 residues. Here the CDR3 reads CASSMSLGETQYF. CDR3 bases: TGTGCCAGTAGTATGTCCCTAGGAGAGACCCAGTACTTC.

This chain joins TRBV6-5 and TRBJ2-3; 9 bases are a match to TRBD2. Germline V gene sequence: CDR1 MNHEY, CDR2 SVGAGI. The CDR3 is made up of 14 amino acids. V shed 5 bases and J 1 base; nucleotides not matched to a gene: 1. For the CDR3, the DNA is TGTGCCAGCAGTATAGCGGGGGGCACAGATACGCAGTATTTT. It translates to CASSIAGGTDTQYF.

CDR3 in DNA: TGTGCCAGCAGCCAGGGGTCTGGTGAAAAACTGTTTTTT. It encodes CASSQGSGEKLFF. J is TRBJ1-4 and V is TRBV5-4; weak D call: TRBD1 (6 bases). Germline V CDR1 and CDR2: SGHNT, YYREEE (reference sequence). The CDR3 spans 13 residues. The ends were cut back, 4 bases at V and 7 bases at J, with 11 bases in the middle.

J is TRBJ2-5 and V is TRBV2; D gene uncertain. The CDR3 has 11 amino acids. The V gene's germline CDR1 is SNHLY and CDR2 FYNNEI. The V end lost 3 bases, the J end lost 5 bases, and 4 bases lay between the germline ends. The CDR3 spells CASSEWETQYF. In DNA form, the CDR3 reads TGTGCCAGCAGTGAGTGGGAGACCCAGTACTTC.

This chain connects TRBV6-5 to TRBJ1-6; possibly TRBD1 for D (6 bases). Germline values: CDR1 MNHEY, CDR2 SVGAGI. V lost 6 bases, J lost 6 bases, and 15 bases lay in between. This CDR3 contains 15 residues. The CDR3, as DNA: TGTGCCAGCAGAGCCGATCAGGGGATTAATTCACCCCTCCACTTT. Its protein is CASRADQGINSPLHF.

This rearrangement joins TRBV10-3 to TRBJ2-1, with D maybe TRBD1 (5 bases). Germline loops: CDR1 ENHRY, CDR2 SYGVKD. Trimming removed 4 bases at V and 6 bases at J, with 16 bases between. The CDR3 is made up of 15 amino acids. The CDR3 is CAISASTEIVNEQFF. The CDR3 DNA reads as TGTGCCATCAGTGCTTCGACAGAGATCGTCAATGAGCAGTTCTTC.

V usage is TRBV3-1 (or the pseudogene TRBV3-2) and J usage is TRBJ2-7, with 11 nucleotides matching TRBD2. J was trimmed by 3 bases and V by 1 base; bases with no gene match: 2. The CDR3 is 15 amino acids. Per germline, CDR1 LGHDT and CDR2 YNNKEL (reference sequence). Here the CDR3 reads CASSQVSGRGYEQYF. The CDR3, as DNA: TGTGCCAGCAGCCAAGTTAGCGGGAGGGGCTACGAGCAGTACTTC.

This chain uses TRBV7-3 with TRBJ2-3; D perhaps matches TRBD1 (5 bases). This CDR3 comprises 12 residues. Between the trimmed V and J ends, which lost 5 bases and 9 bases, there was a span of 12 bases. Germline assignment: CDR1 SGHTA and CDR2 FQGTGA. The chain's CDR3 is CASSQGLGTQYF. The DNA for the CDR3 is TGTGCCAGCAGCCAGGGCCTTGGGACGCAGTATTTT. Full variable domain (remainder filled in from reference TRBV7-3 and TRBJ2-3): GAGVSQTPSNKVTEKGKYVELRCDPISGHTALYWYRQSLGQGPEFLIYFQGTGAADDSGLPNDRFFAVRPEGSVSTLKIQRTERGDSAVYLCASSQGLGTQYFGPGTRLTVL.

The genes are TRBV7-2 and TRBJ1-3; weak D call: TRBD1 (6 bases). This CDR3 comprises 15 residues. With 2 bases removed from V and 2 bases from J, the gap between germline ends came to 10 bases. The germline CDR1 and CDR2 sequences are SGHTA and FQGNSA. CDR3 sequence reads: CASSLFPGAGNTIYF. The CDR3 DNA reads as TGTGCCAGCAGCTTATTCCCAGGGGCTGGAAACACCATATATTTT.

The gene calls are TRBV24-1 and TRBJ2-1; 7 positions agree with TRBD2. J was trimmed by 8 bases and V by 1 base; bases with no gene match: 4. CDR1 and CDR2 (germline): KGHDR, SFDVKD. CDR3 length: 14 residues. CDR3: CATSDFFAGDEQFF. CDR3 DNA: TGTGCCACCAGTGATTTTTTCGCGGGAGATGAGCAGTTCTTC.

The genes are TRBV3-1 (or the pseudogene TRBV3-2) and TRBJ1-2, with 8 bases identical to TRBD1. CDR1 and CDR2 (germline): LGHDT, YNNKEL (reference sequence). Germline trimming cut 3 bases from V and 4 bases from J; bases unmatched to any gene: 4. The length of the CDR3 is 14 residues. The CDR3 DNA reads TGTGCCAGCAGCCAGGGGACAGGCTCCTATGGCTACACCTTC. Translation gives CASSQGTGSYGYTF.

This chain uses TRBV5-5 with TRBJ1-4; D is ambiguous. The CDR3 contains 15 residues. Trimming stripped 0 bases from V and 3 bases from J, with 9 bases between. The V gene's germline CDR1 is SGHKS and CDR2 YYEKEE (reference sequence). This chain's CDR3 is CASSLEWQPNEKLFF. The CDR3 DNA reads TGTGCCAGCAGCTTGGAATGGCAGCCTAATGAAAAACTGTTTTTT. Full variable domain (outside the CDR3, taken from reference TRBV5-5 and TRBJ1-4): DAGVTQSPTHLIKTRGQQVTLRCSPISGHKSVSWYQQVLGQGPQFIFQYYEKEERGRGNFPDRFSARQFPNYSSELNVNALLLGDSALYLCASSLEWQPNEKLFFGSGTQLSVL.

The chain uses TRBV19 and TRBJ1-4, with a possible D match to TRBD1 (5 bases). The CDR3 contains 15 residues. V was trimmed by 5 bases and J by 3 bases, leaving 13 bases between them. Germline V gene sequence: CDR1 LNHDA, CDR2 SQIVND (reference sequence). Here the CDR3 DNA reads TGTGCCAGTAGTCAACTTGAAGGGGCTAATGAAAAACTGTTTTTT. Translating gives CASSQLEGANEKLFF.

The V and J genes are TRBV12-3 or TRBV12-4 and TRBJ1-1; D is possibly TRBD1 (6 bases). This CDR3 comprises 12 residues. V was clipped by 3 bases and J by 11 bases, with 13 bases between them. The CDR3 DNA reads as TGTGCCAGCAGTTTGTGGGGGGCCGGGGCTTTCTTT. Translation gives CASSLWGAGAFF.

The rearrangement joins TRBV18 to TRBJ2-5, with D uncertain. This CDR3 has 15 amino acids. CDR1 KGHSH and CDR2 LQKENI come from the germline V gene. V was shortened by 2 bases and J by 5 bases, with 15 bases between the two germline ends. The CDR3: CASSPAWAAFETQYF. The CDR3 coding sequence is TGTGCCAGCTCACCAGCCTGGGCCGCTTTTGAGACCCAGTACTTC.

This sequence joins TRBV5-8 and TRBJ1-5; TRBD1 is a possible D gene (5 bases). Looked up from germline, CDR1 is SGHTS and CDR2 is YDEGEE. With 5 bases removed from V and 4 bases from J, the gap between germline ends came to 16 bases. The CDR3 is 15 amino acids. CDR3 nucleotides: TGTGCCAGCAGTAGCGGGGGTGAGGGGAATCAGCCCCAGCATTTT. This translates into CASSSGGEGNQPQHF.

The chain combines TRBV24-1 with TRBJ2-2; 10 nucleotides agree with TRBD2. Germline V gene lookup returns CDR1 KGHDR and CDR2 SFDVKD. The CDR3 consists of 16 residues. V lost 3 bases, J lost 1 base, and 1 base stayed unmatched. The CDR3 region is CATSDRLAGNTGELFF. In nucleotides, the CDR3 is TGTGCCACCAGTGATAGACTAGCGGGGAACACCGGGGAGCTGTTTTTT.

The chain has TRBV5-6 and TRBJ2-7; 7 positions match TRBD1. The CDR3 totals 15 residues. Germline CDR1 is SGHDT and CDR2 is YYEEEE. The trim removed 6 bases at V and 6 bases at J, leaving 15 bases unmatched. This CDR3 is CASTRQGLFGSEQYF. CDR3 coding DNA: TGTGCCAGCACTCGACAGGGTCTTTTTGGCTCCGAGCAGTACTTC. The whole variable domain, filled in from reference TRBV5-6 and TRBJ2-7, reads DAGVTQSPTHLIKTRGQQVTLRCSPKSGHDTVSWYQQALGQGPQFIFQYYEEEERQRGNFPDRFSGHQFPNYSSELNVNALLLGDSALYLCASTRQGLFGSEQYFGPGTRLTVT.

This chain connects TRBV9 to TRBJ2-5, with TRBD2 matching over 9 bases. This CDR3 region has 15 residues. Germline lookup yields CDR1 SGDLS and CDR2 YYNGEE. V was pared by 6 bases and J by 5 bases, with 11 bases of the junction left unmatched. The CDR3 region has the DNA TGTGCCAGCACCCGATCCCCTAGCGGGATGGAGACCCAGTACTTC. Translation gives CASTRSPSGMETQYF.

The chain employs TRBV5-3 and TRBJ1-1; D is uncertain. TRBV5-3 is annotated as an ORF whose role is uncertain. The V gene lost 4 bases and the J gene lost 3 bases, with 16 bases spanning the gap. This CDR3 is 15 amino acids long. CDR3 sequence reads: CARSLSRSGDTEAFF. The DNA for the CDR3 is TGTGCCAGAAGCCTATCGAGGAGCGGGGACACTGAAGCTTTCTTT.